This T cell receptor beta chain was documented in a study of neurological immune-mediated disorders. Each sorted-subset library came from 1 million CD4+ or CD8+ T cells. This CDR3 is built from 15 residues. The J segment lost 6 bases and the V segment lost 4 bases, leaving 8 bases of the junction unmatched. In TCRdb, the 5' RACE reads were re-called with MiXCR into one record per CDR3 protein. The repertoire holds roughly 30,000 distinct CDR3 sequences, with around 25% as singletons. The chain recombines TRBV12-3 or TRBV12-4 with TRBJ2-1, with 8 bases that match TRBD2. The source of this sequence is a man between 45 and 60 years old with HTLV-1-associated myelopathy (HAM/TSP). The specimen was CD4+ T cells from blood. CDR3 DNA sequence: TGTGCCAGCAGTTCCTCGTCTAGCGGGTTCAATGAGCAGTTCTTC. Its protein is CASSSSSSGFNEQFF.